Listed here are 8 T cell receptor beta chains from one sample, sequenced in a study of blood T cells in healthy people across ages. Alongside a J-beta primer mix, a sample-barcoded 5' primer served in a second PCR lasting roughly 6 to 12 cycles. TCRdb used MiXCR to reprocess the 5' RACE reads, holding one entry per CDR3 protein. The sample records 1.5 million to 2 million distinct CDR3 sequences, approximately 40% being singletons. Sequenced input: blood. The receptors shown here come from a human donor in good health.

This clonotype has just a few counts. The chain uses TRBV7-7 and TRBJ2-1; D remains ambiguous. The V end was cut by 1 base, the J end by 7 bases, with 8 bases between. The length of the CDR3 is 13 residues. Germline V gives CDR1 SSHAT, CDR2 FNYEAQ (reference sequence). The CDR3 region is CASSLDLLNEQFF. CDR3 sequence (DNA): TGTGCCAGCAGCTTAGACTTACTGAATGAGCAGTTCTTC.

This clonotype showed up just a few times. This sequence joins TRBV6-5 and TRBJ1-6; unclear D gene. The length of the CDR3 is 16 residues. Germline V gene lookup returns CDR1 MNHEY and CDR2 SVGAGI. V lost 4 bases, J lost 8 bases, and 18 bases lay in between. The DNA of the CDR3 is TGTGCCAGCAGTTTCCAGAATCGGGCGAGTGATTCACCCCTCCACTTT. Encoded protein: CASSFQNRASDSPLHF.

Regarding this clonotype: The conserved final phenylalanine or tryptophan is absent from the CDR3, which likely points to a read error. The rearrangement joins TRBV11-2 to TRBJ2-7; the match to TRBD1 covers 11 bases. Judging by the DNA end, TRBJ2-5 fits better; the J call may be wrong. The CDR3 sequence is 15 residues long. From germline, CDR1 is SGHAT and CDR2 FQNNGV. CDR3 residues: CASSPTGTGGETQYC. Here the CDR3 DNA reads TGTGCCAGCAGCCCCACCGGGACAGGGGGAGAGACCCAGTACTGC.

In its sample, this clonotype was seen a few times. This chain uses TRBV25-1 with TRBJ2-7, with TRBD1 matching 12 bases. The V and J ends lost 0 bases and 3 bases, in that order; junction bases with no gene match: 6. The germline V gene encodes CDR1 MGHDK and CDR2 SYGVNS. The CDR3 extends over 17 amino acids. This CDR3 reads CASSEYLGTGGFYEQYF. CDR3 in DNA: TGTGCCAGCAGTGAATATTTGGGGACAGGGGGCTTCTACGAGCAGTACTTC.

This clonotype was recorded a few times. This rearrangement joins TRBV7-2 to TRBJ2-3; unclear D gene. Per germline, CDR1 SGHTA and CDR2 FQGNSA. V lost 5 bases and J 3 bases, leaving 12 bases between the germline ends. The CDR3 totals 14 residues. CDR3 amino acids: CASSPPGRTDTQYF. CDR3 nucleotides: TGTGCCAGCAGCCCGCCCGGACGGACAGATACGCAGTATTTT. Complete variable domain (other parts from reference TRBV7-2 and TRBJ2-3): GAGVSQSPSNKVTEKGKDVELRCDPISGHTALYWYRQSLGQGLEFLIYFQGNSAPDKSGLPSDRFSAERTGGSVSTLTIQRTQQEDSAVYLCASSPPGRTDTQYFGPGTRLTVL.

This clonotype was seen once. The chain joins TRBV12-3 or TRBV12-4 to TRBJ1-3; D is perhaps TRBD1 (5 bases). Trimming stripped 4 bases from V and 2 bases from J, with 18 bases between. The CDR3 totals 17 residues. The DNA for the CDR3 is TGTGCCAGCAGTTCCACGCGGGGGGAGGTCACTGGAAACACCATATATTTT. It yields the protein CASSSTRGEVTGNTIYF.

The chain joins TRBV6-4 to TRBJ1-5, with D unclear. The CDR3 totals 13 residues. V was pared by 5 bases and J by 6 bases, with 11 bases between. CDR1 MRHNA and CDR2 SNTAGT come from the germline V gene. The CDR3: CASSTEERQPQHF. The CDR3 nucleotides are TGTGCCAGCAGTACCGAGGAACGTCAGCCCCAGCATTTT.

V usage is TRBV11-2 and J usage is TRBJ1-2; 7 bases line up with TRBD1. This CDR3 region has 14 residues. The V segment lost 4 bases and the J segment 3 bases; nucleotides outside the gene matches: 5. Germline V CDR1 and CDR2: SGHAT, FQNNGV. The CDR3 is CASSSQGSHYGYTF. The CDR3 bases are TGTGCCAGCAGCTCACAGGGGTCCCACTATGGCTACACCTTC.